This is a list of T cell receptor beta chains from one sample in a study of control samples from healthy donors and cancer patients. The table came from immunoSEQ multiplex PCR; TCRdb's copy has only in-frame clones and leaves some out. The sample yields 30,000 to 40,000 clones, over 85% seen once. Specimen: PBMCs. The origin of the receptors is a man between 35 and 55 years old with colorectal cancer. Both conserved end residues are part of each CDR3. The D gene is left open where the match is weak. Rows may omit the clone size; those that give it use once, few, many or a size class.

V: TRBV4-2
J: TRBJ1-4
size: .
D: .
CDR3: CASSQVGQYGGEKLFF
DNA: TGTGCCAGCAGCCAAGTTGGCCAGTATGGGGGGGAGAAACTGTTTTTT

V: TRBV18
J: TRBJ1-2
size: .
D: TRBD1
CDR3: CASSPPAGGVYGYTF
DNA: TGTGCCAGCTCACCACCAGCAGGGGGGGTCTATGGCTACACCTTC

V: TRBV6-5
J: TRBJ2-2
size: once
D: .
CDR3: CASSEYTGELFF
DNA: TGTGCCAGTTCCGAGTACACCGGGGAGCTGTTTTTT

V: TRBV11-2
J: TRBJ2-3
size: .
D: .
CDR3: CASSLVPGAQYF
DNA: TGTGCCAGCAGCTTAGTACCAGGAGCGCAGTATTTT

V: TRBV9
J: TRBJ2-5
size: .
D: .
CDR3: CASSVRDAEQETQYF
DNA: TGTGCCAGCAGCGTCCGAGACGCCGAACAAGAGACCCAGTACTTC

V: TRBV6-1
J: TRBJ1-4
size: .
D: TRBD1
CDR3: CASSEMQGVVTEKLFF
DNA: TGTGCCAGCAGTGAAATGCAGGGGGTTGTTACAGAAAAACTGTTTTTT

V: TRBV5-1
J: TRBJ2-5
size: .
D: TRBD1
CDR3: CASSLGRDRQETQYF
DNA: TGCGCCAGCAGCTTGGGCCGGGACAGGCAAGAGACCCAGTACTTC

V: TRBV12-3/TRBV12-4
J: TRBJ1-2
size: .
D: .
CDR3: CATSWGVRGYTF
DNA: TGTGCCACCAGTTGGGGGGTTAGGGGCTACACCTTC

V: TRBV19
J: TRBJ1-6
size: .
D: .
CDR3: CASSIDRTVNNSPLHF
DNA: TGTGCCAGTAGTATAGATCGGACAGTGAATAATTCACCCCTCCACTTT

V: TRBV3-1/TRBV3-2
J: TRBJ1-6
size: .
D: .
CDR3: CASSPGGVHNSPLHF
DNA: TGTGCCAGCAGCCCGGGGGGGGTGCATAATTCACCCCTCCACTTT

V: TRBV7-2
J: TRBJ2-5
size: once
D: TRBD2
CDR3: CASSLGWRGNQETQYF
DNA: TGTGCCAGCAGCTTAGGTTGGCGGGGGAACCAAGAGACCCAGTACTTC

V: TRBV7-7
J: TRBJ2-3
size: once
D: .
CDR3: CASSLGQRTDTQYF
DNA: TGTGCCAGCAGCTTAGGACAGCGAACAGATACGCAGTATTTT

V: TRBV7-3
J: TRBJ1-2
size: .
D: .
CDR3: CASSASPGAVGYTF
DNA: TGTGCCAGCAGCGCCAGTCCAGGGGCCGTAGGCTACACCTTC

V: TRBV7-9
J: TRBJ1-1
size: .
D: TRBD1
CDR3: CASSHSRAGTGLDEAFF
DNA: TGTGCCAGCAGCCACTCCAGAGCCGGGACAGGGCTTGATGAAGCTTTCTTT

V: TRBV15
J: TRBJ1-3
size: .
D: .
CDR3: CATSIRASSGNTIYF
DNA: TGTGCCACCAGCATTCGGGCTAGCTCTGGAAACACCATATATTTT

V: TRBV3-1/TRBV3-2
J: TRBJ1-1
size: .
D: .
CDR3: CASSQEDLGGTEAFF
DNA: TGTGCCAGCAGCCAAGAAGACTTGGGGGGCACTGAAGCTTTCTTT

V: TRBV9
J: TRBJ2-5
size: .
D: TRBD1
CDR3: CASSVAGGYETQYF
DNA: TGTGCCAGCAGCGTAGCAGGGGGCTACGAGACCCAGTACTTC

V: TRBV3-1/TRBV3-2
J: TRBJ2-1
size: .
D: TRBD2
CDR3: CASSQLAGGNNEQFF
DNA: TGTGCCAGCAGCCAATTAGCGGGGGGAAACAATGAGCAGTTCTTC

V: TRBV5-1
J: TRBJ1-6
size: .
D: TRBD1
CDR3: CASSLAGTAGEEALHF
DNA: TGCGCCAGCAGCTTGGCCGGGACAGCGGGAGAAGAGGCCCTCCACTTT

V: TRBV18
J: TRBJ1-1
size: .
D: .
CDR3: CASSGGALNTEAFF
DNA: TGTGCCAGCTCCGGGGGGGCCCTGAACACTGAAGCTTTCTTT

V: TRBV6-5
J: TRBJ1-4
size: .
D: .
CDR3: CANGGQGMSEKLFF
DNA: TGTGCCAACGGGGGGCAGGGGATGAGTGAAAAACTGTTTTTT

V: TRBV2
J: TRBJ2-5
size: .
D: .
CDR3: CASSLRGSGETQYF
DNA: TGTGCCAGCAGTCTTCGGGGGTCGGGAGAGACCCAGTACTTC

V: TRBV12-3/TRBV12-4
J: TRBJ1-1
size: .
D: .
CDR3: CASSLAVTEAFF
DNA: TGTGCCAGCAGTTTAGCGGTTACTGAAGCTTTCTTT

V: TRBV5-1
J: TRBJ1-2
size: .
D: .
CDR3: CASSLQGQVNYGYTF
DNA: TGCGCCAGCAGCTTACAGGGCCAGGTCAACTATGGCTACACCTTC

V: TRBV20-1
J: TRBJ1-1
size: once
D: .
CDR3: CSARRNTEAFF
DNA: TGCAGTGCTAGACGGAACACTGAAGCTTTCTTT

V: TRBV7-9
J: TRBJ2-3
size: .
D: TRBD1
CDR3: CASSYQWSGQVKATDTQYF
DNA: TGTGCCAGCAGCTACCAGTGGTCCGGACAGGTCAAAGCGACAGATACGCAGTATTTT

V: TRBV3-1/TRBV3-2
J: TRBJ2-7
size: .
D: .
CDR3: CASSQGRSFYEQYF
DNA: TGTGCCAGCAGCCAAGGTCGATCATTCTACGAGCAGTACTTC

V: TRBV15
J: TRBJ1-5
size: .
D: .
CDR3: CATSSQDRRYSNQPQHF
DNA: TGTGCCACCAGCAGTCAAGACAGGAGGTATAGCAATCAGCCCCAGCATTTT

V: TRBV29-1
J: TRBJ2-7
size: once
D: TRBD2
CDR3: CSVVPFKLANSYEQYF
DNA: TGCAGCGTTGTCCCCTTTAAACTAGCGAATAGCTACGAGCAGTACTTC

V: TRBV3-1/TRBV3-2
J: TRBJ1-1
size: .
D: .
CDR3: CASSQIQNTEAFF
DNA: TGTGCCAGCAGCCAAATACAGAACACTGAAGCTTTCTTT

V: TRBV7-9
J: TRBJ2-3
size: .
D: TRBD2
CDR3: CASSLGGAGGSMGDTQYF
DNA: TGTGCCAGCAGCTTGGGGGGGGCGGGGGGCTCTATGGGAGATACGCAGTATTTT

V: TRBV19
J: TRBJ2-5
size: once
D: .
CDR3: CASGRTKSYQETQYF
DNA: TGTGCCAGTGGAAGGACTAAAAGTTACCAAGAGACCCAGTACTTC

V: TRBV2
J: TRBJ2-2
size: .
D: .
CDR3: CASSEIGATGELFF
DNA: TGTGCCAGCAGTGAAATAGGGGCGACCGGGGAGCTGTTTTTT

V: TRBV15
J: TRBJ2-1
size: .
D: .
CDR3: CATSSGGGNNEQFF
DNA: TGTGCCACCAGCAGCGGGGGAGGTAACAATGAGCAGTTCTTC

V: TRBV6-1
J: TRBJ2-2
size: .
D: .
CDR3: CASTRGDTGELFF
DNA: TGTGCCAGCACCCGAGGGGACACCGGGGAGCTGTTTTTT

V: TRBV7-9
J: TRBJ1-5
size: .
D: .
CDR3: CASSSSTGSNQPQHF
DNA: TGTGCCAGCAGCTCAAGCACAGGGAGCAATCAGCCCCAGCATTTT

V: TRBV30
J: TRBJ1-1
size: .
D: TRBD1
CDR3: CAWRGDRPNTEAFF
DNA: TGTGCCTGGAGGGGGGACAGGCCGAACACTGAAGCTTTCTTT

V: TRBV2
J: TRBJ1-5
size: .
D: .
CDR3: CASSRQSGNQPQHF
DNA: TGTGCCAGCAGTCGACAATCTGGCAATCAGCCCCAGCATTTT

V: TRBV12-3/TRBV12-4
J: TRBJ1-2
size: .
D: .
CDR3: CASSFGNGYTF
DNA: TGTGCCAGCAGTTTTGGTAATGGCTACACCTTC

V: TRBV4-3
J: TRBJ1-5
size: .
D: .
CDR3: CASSQGRGQPQHF
DNA: TGCGCCAGCAGCCAGGGTAGGGGTCAGCCCCAGCATTTT

V: TRBV6-5
J: TRBJ2-4
size: .
D: .
CDR3: CASSTDLNIQYF
DNA: TGTGCCAGCAGCACCGATTTAAACATTCAGTACTTC

V: TRBV14
J: TRBJ2-3
size: .
D: .
CDR3: CASSQDGRITDTQYF
DNA: TGTGCCAGCAGCCAAGACGGCAGGATCACAGATACGCAGTATTTT

V: TRBV11-3
J: TRBJ1-6
size: .
D: TRBD1
CDR3: CASSKIWGTGGKSPLHF
DNA: TGTGCCAGCAGCAAGATATGGGGCACAGGGGGAAAGTCACCCCTCCACTTT

V: TRBV7-8
J: TRBJ1-1
size: .
D: .
CDR3: CASSSEAGFFNTEAFF
DNA: TGTGCCAGCAGCTCGGAGGCGGGATTTTTTAACACTGAAGCTTTCTTT

V: TRBV5-6
J: TRBJ2-1
size: .
D: .
CDR3: CASSFFLTGRNEQFF
DNA: TGTGCCAGCAGCTTTTTTTTGACAGGGAGGAATGAGCAGTTCTTC

V: TRBV2
J: TRBJ2-7
size: .
D: .
CDR3: CASQNSPRSYEQYF
DNA: TGTGCCAGCCAAAACAGCCCTCGCTCCTACGAGCAGTACTTC

V: TRBV29-1
J: TRBJ2-7
size: .
D: TRBD2
CDR3: CSVAPALAGPSEQYF
DNA: TGCAGCGTTGCACCCGCCTTAGCGGGGCCAAGCGAGCAGTACTTC

V: TRBV2
J: TRBJ1-3
size: .
D: .
CDR3: CASSELGGNTIYF
DNA: TGTGCCAGCAGTGAATTGGGTGGAAACACCATATATTTT

V: TRBV4-1
J: TRBJ2-7
size: .
D: TRBD1
CDR3: CASSQGDQGVYEQYF
DNA: TGCGCCAGCAGCCAAGGGGACCAGGGGGTCTACGAGCAGTACTTC

V: TRBV7-2
J: TRBJ2-5
size: .
D: .
CDR3: CASSIQLSGETQYF
DNA: TGTGCCAGCAGCATACAGTTATCGGGAGAGACCCAGTACTTC

V: TRBV29-1
J: TRBJ1-1
size: .
D: .
CDR3: CSVSPQGTNTEAFF
DNA: TGCAGCGTTTCCCCCCAGGGGACGAACACTGAAGCTTTCTTT

V: TRBV5-1
J: TRBJ1-2
size: .
D: .
CDR3: CASSVDDIYGYTF
DNA: TGCGCCAGCAGCGTGGACGATATCTATGGCTACACCTTC